This T cell receptor beta chain was recorded in a study of identifying expanded T cells in peripheral blood. Germline V gives CDR1 SEHNR, CDR2 FQNEAQ (reference sequence). V lost 7 bases, J lost 10 bases, and 16 bases lay in between. CDR3 length: 12 amino acids. Profiled with immunoSEQ multiplex PCR; TCRdb holds only in-frame clones, not every one. The table records approximately 110,000 clones, about 85% of them present only once. No infections or other immune events were documented during collection. The study, taken as a whole, reports: Clone count variance between roughly 2-week samples rose with total template count.

A note on this clone: The antigen is unknown.

Sequencing was carried out using blood. This clonotype was obtained from a person aged 18 to 69 in good health. The chain combines TRBV7-9 with TRBJ1-1; D possibly corresponds to TRBD1 (6 bases). DNA for the CDR3: TGTGCCAGCATCGGACAGCACATGTCAGCTTTCTTT. Encoded protein: CASIGQHMSAFF.